This is a list of T cell receptor beta chains from one sample in a study of control samples from healthy donors and cancer patients. The protocol was immunoSEQ multiplex PCR, while the TCRdb copy is restricted to in-frame clones and leaves out a portion. The sample carries 170,000 or so clones, around 94% recorded once. The specimen sequenced was blood. All receptors come from a woman aged 18-35 years in good health. Each CDR3 is given with its conserved first and last residue. D genes are given only for firm matches. The size field is filled for only some rows; it gives once, few, many or a size class.

clone size,V gene,J gene,D gene,CDR3 DNA,CDR3 protein
.,TRBV27,TRBJ1-2,.,TGTGCCAGCAGTTTTTCACCCAATAAGTCGATGACCTTC,CASSFSPNKSMTF
.,TRBV19,TRBJ2-1,TRBD1,TGTGCCAGTAGTATGAAGTCGGGACAGGGCTACAATGAGCAGTTCTTC,CASSMKSGQGYNEQFF
.,TRBV19,TRBJ1-5,.,TGTGCCAGTAGTAGCGGCAGGGCCTCGGAACAGCCCCAGCATTTT,CASSSGRASEQPQHF
.,TRBV6-2/TRBV6-3,TRBJ1-5,.,TGTGCCAGCAGTTACACTAAGCGGGGAAACAATCAGCCCCAGCATTTT,CASSYTKRGNNQPQHF
.,TRBV2,TRBJ2-7,TRBD2,TGTGCCAGCAGCGGCGGGAGTTACTACGAGCAGTACTTC,CASSGGSYYEQYF
.,TRBV4-2,TRBJ2-1,TRBD2,TGTGCCAGCAGCCAAGAGGCTAGCGGGGTAGACAATGAGCAGTTCTTC,CASSQEASGVDNEQFF
.,TRBV18,TRBJ1-1,TRBD1,TGTGCCAGCTCACCGGGACAGGGGGTGAACACTGAAGCTTTCTTT,CASSPGQGVNTEAFF
once,TRBV27,TRBJ1-5,TRBD1,TGTGCCAGCAGACCGACAGGGCGCGACCAGCCCCAGCATTTT,CASRPTGRDQPQHF
once,TRBV11-3,TRBJ2-3,.,TGTGCCAGCAGCGGCAGTTTGATTTCCGATACGCAGTATTTT,CASSGSLISDTQYF
.,TRBV4-3,TRBJ1-2,.,TGCGCCAGCAGCCCGCAGGCTAACTATGGCTACACCTTC,CASSPQANYGYTF
.,TRBV7-3,TRBJ2-1,TRBD1,TGTGCCAGCAGCTTAAGTTACAGGGGGCCCTACAATGAGCAGTTCTTC,CASSLSYRGPYNEQFF
few,TRBV4-2,TRBJ1-1,.,TGTGCCAGCAGCCAAGAACAAGGGGAGACTGAAGCTTTCTTT,CASSQEQGETEAFF
once,TRBV20-1,TRBJ1-5,TRBD1,TGCAGTGCTAGTCGGGACAGGGGGAACCTTATTGATCAGCCCCAGCATTTT,CSASRDRGNLIDQPQHF
.,TRBV15,TRBJ1-5,.,TGTGCCACCAGCAGAGATTTGGCTCCAAATCAGCCCCAGCATTTT,CATSRDLAPNQPQHF
.,TRBV10-3,TRBJ1-1,.,TGTGCCATCAGTGTTAGGGGGGGAAAGGGCACTGAAGCTTTCTTT,CAISVRGGKGTEAFF
.,TRBV5-1,TRBJ1-2,TRBD1,TGCGCCAGCAGCTCTGGACAGGGTGGAGAGGACTATGGCTACACCTTC,CASSSGQGGEDYGYTF
.,TRBV9,TRBJ2-3,TRBD2,TGTGCCAGCAGCCCGGGACTAGCGGGAGGGCCTATCACAGATACGCAGTATTTT,CASSPGLAGGPITDTQYF
once,TRBV4-1,TRBJ1-5,.,TGCGCCAGCAGCCGGTCGGGGCCCAGGGAGGATCAGCCCCAGCATTTT,CASSRSGPREDQPQHF
.,TRBV3-1/TRBV3-2,TRBJ1-3,.,TGTGCCAGCAGCCAAGGTCGCCGGGCTCCCTCTGGAAACACCATATATTTT,CASSQGRRAPSGNTIYF
.,TRBV7-9,TRBJ1-2,.,TGTGCCAGCAGCTTAGAAACCTATGGCTACACCTTC,CASSLETYGYTF
.,TRBV9,TRBJ2-3,.,TGTGCCAGCAGCGTAGGCCTCCCGACGGGCACAGATACGCAGTATTTT,CASSVGLPTGTDTQYF
.,TRBV10-2,TRBJ1-5,.,TGCGCCAGCAATACAGGGTTGCGGAATCAGCCCCAGCATTTT,CASNTGLRNQPQHF
.,TRBV18,TRBJ1-4,TRBD1,TGTGCCAGCTCGTCCGGGACAGGCAATGAAAAACTGTTTTTT,CASSSGTGNEKLFF
.,TRBV7-8,TRBJ1-1,.,TGTGCCAGCAGCCGAGGGGTATTT,CASSRGVF